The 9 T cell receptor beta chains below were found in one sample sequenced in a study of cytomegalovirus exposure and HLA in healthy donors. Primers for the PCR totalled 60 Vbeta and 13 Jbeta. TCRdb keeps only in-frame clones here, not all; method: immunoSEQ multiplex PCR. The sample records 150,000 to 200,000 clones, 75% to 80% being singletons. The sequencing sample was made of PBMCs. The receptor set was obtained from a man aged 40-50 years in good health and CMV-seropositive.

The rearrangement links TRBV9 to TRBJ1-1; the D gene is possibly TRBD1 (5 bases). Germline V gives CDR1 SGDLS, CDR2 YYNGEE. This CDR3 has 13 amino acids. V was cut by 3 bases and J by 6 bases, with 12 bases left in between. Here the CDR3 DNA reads TGTGCCAGCAGCGGGGGACTCTGGTCTGAAGCTTTCTTT. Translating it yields CASSGGLWSEAFF.

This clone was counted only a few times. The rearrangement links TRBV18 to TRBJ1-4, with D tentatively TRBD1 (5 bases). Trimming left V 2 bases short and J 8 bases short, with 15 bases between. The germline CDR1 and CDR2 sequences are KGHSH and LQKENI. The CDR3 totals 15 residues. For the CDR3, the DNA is TGTGCCAGCTCACCAGGCTCGAGGGAGGGGGAAAAACTGTTTTTT. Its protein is CASSPGSREGEKLFF.

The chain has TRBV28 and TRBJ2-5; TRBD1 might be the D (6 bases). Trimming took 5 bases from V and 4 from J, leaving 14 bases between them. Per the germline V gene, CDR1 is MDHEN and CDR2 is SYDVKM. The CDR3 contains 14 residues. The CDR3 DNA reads TGTGCCAGCAGTCGCAGGGGACGGGTAGAGACCCAGTACTTC. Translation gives CASSRRGRVETQYF.

CDR3 loop: CASSRTSGLDTQYF. The CDR3 nucleotides read TGTGCCAGTAGTCGGACTAGCGGACTGGATACGCAGTATTTT. V and J are TRBV19 and TRBJ2-3; 10 nucleotides match TRBD2. This CDR3 has 14 amino acids. The germline V gene encodes CDR1 LNHDA and CDR2 SQIVND (reference sequence). With 5 bases clipped from V and 6 bases from J, the junction kept 5 bases outside the gene matches.

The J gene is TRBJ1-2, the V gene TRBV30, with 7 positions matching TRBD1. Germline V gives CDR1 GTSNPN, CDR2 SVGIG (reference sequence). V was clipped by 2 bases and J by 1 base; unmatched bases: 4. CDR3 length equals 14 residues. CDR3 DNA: TGTGCCTGGAGTCGACAGGGCGGTAACTATGGCTACACCTTC. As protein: CAWSRQGGNYGYTF.

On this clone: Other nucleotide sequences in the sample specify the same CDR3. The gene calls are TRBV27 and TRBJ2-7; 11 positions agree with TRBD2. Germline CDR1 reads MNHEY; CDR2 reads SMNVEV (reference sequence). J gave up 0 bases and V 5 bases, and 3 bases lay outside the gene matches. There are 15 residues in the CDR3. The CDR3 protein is CASSLLAGGSYEQYF. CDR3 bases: TGTGCCAGCAGTCTCCTAGCGGGAGGCTCCTACGAGCAGTACTTC.

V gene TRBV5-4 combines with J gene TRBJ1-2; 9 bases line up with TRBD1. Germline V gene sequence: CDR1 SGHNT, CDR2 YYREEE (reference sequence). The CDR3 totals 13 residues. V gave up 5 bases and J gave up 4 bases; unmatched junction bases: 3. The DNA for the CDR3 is TGTGCCAGCAGTCCGACAGGGGGCTATGGCTACACCTTC. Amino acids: CASSPTGGYGYTF.

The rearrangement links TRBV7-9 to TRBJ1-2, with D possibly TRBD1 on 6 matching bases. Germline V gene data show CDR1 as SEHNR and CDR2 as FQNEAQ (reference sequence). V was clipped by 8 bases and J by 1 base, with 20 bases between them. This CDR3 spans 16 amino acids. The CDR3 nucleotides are TGTGCCAGCCTATTGGGGGCATCCCATAGTAACTATGGCTACACCTTC. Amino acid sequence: CASLLGASHSNYGYTF. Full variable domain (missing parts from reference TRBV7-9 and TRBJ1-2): DTGVSQNPRHKITKRGQNVTFRCDPISEHNRLYWYRQTLGQGPEFLTYFQNEAQLEKSRLLSDRFSAERPKGSFSTLEIQRTEQGDSAMYLCASLLGASHSNYGYTFGSGTRLTVV.

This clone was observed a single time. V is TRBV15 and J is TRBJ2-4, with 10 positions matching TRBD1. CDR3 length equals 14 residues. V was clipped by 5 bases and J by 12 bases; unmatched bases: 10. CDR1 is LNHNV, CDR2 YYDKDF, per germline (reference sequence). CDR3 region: CATSSRTGGFSQYF. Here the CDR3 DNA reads TGTGCCACCAGCTCTCGGACAGGGGGGTTCAGTCAGTACTTC.